The source of this T cell receptor (beta chain) is a study of blood T cell repertoires in COVID-19. On the study more broadly: Sources were T cells, B-cell-depleted T cells, or PBMCs; the material itself was cDNA or gDNA.

V gave up 1 base and J gave up 8 bases, with 11 bases separating them. The CDR3 is 13 residues long. Looked up from germline, CDR1 is SQVTM and CDR2 is ANQGSEA. Sequencing used immunoSEQ multiplex PCR; TCRdb keeps in-frame clones, though not all of them. This table holds under 450,000 clones, 70% to 90% found once. The specimen sequenced was peripheral blood. The receptor was derived from a woman in her sixties with COVID-19, enrolled during active disease. The rearrangement links TRBV29-1 to TRBJ1-4; tentatively, D is TRBD1 (5 bases). Here the CDR3 reads CSVEGTPPEKLFF. In DNA form, the CDR3 reads TGCAGCGTTGAAGGGACACCCCCGGAAAAACTGTTTTTT.